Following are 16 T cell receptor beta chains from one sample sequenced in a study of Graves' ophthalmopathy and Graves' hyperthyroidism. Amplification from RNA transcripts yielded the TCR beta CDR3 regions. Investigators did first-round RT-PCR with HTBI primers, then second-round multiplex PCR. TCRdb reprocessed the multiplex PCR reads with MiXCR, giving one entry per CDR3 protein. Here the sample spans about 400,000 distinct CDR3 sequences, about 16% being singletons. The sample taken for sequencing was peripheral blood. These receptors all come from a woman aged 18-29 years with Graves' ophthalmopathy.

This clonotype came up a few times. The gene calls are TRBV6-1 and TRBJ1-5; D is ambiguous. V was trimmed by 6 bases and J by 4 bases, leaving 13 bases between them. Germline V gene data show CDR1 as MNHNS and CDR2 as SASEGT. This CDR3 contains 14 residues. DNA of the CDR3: TGTGCCAGCAGAGAGGACGGTCCTAATCAGCCCCAGCATTTT. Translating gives CASREDGPNQPQHF.

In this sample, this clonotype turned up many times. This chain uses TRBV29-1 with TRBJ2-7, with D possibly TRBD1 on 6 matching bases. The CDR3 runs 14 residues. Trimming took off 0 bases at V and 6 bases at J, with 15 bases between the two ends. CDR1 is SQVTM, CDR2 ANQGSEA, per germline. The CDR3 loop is CSVEDSQGSREQYF. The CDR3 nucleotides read TGCAGCGTTGAAGACTCACAGGGATCGCGCGAGCAGTACTTC.

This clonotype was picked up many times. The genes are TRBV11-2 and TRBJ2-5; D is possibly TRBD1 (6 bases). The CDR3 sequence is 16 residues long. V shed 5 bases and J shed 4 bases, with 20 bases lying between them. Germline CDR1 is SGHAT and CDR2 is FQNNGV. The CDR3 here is CASSHNQGILGETQYF. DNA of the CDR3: TGTGCCAGCAGCCACAACCAGGGGATTCTGGGAGAGACCCAGTACTTC.

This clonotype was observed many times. CDR3 DNA sequence: TGTGCCAGCAGTGCCTTGGGAGGACGCGTGAACACTGAAGCTTTCTTT. Encoded protein: CASSALGGRVNTEAFF. The chain joins TRBV9 to TRBJ1-1; D is unclear. The CDR3 runs to 16 residues. Between the trimmed V and J ends, which lost 5 bases and 0 bases, there was a span of 17 bases. Germline V gene lookup returns CDR1 SGDLS and CDR2 YYNGEE.

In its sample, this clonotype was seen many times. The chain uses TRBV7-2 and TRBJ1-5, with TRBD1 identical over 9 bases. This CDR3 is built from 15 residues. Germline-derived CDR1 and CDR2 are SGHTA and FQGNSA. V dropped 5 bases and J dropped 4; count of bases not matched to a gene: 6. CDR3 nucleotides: TGTGCCAGCAGCCGGGGACAGGGAGGAAATCAGCCCCAGCATTTT. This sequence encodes CASSRGQGGNQPQHF. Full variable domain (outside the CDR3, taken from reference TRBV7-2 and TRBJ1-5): GAGVSQSPSNKVTEKGKDVELRCDPISGHTALYWYRQSLGQGLEFLIYFQGNSAPDKSGLPSDRFSAERTGGSVSTLTIQRTQQEDSAVYLCASSRGQGGNQPQHFGDGTRLSIL.

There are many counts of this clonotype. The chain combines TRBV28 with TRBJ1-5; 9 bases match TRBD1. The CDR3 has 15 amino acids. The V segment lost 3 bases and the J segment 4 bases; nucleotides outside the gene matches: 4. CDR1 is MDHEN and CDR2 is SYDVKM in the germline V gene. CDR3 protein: CASSFIGTGNQPQHF. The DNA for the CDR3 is TGTGCCAGCAGTTTTATCGGGACAGGGAATCAGCCCCAGCATTTT.

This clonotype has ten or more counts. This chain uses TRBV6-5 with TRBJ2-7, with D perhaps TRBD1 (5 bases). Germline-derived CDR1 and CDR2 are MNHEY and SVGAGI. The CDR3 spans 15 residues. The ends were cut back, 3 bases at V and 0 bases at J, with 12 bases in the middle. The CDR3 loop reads CASSYHRQSSYEQYF. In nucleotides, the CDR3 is TGTGCCAGCAGTTATCACCGACAGAGCTCCTACGAGCAGTACTTC.

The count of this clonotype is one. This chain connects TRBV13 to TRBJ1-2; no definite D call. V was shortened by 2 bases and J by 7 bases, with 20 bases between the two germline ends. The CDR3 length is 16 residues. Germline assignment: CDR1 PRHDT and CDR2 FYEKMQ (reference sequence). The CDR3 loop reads CASSLNMAERKGGYTF. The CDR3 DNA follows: TGTGCCAGCAGCTTAAATATGGCCGAGAGGAAAGGTGGCTACACCTTC.

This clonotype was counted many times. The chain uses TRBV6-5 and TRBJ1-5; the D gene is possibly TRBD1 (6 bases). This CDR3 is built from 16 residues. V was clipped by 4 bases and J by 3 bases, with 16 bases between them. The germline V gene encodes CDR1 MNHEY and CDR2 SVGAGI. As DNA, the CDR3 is TGTGCCAGCAGTTCCCTCACAGGGACCACCAATCAGCCCCAGCATTTT. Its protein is CASSSLTGTTNQPQHF.

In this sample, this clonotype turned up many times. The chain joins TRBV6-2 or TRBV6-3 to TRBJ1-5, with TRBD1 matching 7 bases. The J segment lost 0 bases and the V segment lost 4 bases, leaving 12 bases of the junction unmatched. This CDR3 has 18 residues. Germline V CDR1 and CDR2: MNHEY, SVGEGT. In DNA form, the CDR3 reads TGTGCCAGCAGTTCGGGGACAGTCTCTTTTTATAGCAATCAGCCCCAGCATTTT. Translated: CASSSGTVSFYSNQPQHF.

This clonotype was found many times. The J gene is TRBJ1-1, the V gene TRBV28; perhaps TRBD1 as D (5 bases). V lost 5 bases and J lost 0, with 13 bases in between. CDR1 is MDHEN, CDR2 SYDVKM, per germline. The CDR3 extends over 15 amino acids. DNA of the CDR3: TGTGCCAGCAGTGCGACAGAAGAGCTGAACACTGAAGCTTTCTTT. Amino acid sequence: CASSATEELNTEAFF.

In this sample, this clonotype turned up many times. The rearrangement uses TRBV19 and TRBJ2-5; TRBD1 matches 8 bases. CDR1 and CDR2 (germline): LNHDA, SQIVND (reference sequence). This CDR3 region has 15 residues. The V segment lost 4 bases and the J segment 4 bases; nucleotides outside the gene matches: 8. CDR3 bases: TGTGCCAGTAGTACAGACAGGGGTTCTAGAGAGACCCAGTACTTC. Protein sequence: CASSTDRGSRETQYF.

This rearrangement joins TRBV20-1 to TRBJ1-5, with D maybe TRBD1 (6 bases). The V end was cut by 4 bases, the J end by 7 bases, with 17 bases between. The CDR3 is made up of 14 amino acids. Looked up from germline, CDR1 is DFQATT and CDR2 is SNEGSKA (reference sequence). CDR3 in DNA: TGCAGTGCTACGGGCCCCAACAGGGAACAGCCCCAGCATTTT. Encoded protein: CSATGPNREQPQHF.

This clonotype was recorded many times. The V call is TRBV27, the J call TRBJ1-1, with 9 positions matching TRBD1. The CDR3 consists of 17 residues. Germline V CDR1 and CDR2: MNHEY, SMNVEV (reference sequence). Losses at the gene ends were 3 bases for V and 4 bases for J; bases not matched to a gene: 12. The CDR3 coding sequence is TGTGCCAGCAGTTTGACCCCCAGGACAGGGGCGGCCACTGAAGCTTTCTTT. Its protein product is CASSLTPRTGAATEAFF.

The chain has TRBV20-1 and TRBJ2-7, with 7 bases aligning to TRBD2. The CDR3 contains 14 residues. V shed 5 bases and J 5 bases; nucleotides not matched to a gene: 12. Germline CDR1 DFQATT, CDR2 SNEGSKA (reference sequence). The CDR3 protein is CSAPQLDRGDEQYF. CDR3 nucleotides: TGCAGTGCTCCCCAGTTGGACCGGGGGGACGAGCAGTACTTC.

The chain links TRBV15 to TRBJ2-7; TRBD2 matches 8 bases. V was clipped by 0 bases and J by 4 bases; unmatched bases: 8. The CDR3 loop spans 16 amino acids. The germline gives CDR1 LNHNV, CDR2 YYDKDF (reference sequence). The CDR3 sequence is CATSRETSDLGYEQYF. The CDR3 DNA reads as TGTGCCACCAGCAGAGAGACTAGCGACCTAGGGTACGAGCAGTACTTC.